This T cell receptor (beta chain) derives from a study of control samples from healthy donors and cancer patients. Method: immunoSEQ multiplex PCR; TCRdb's copy keeps in-frame clones and lacks some. The data show some 150,000 clones, around 91% seen once. Material: blood. This sequence was found in a woman in her twenties or thirties in good health.

CDR3 DNA: TGTGCCAGCAGGGACAGGGGAGGCGGCGGGGAGCTGTTTTTT. It encodes CASRDRGGGGELFF. The chain links TRBV7-8 to TRBJ2-2; 9 bases agree with TRBD1. This CDR3 has 14 amino acids. The ends lost 6 bases at V and 7 bases at J; junction bases unmatched: 6. In germline, CDR1 is SGHVS, CDR2 FQNEAQ.